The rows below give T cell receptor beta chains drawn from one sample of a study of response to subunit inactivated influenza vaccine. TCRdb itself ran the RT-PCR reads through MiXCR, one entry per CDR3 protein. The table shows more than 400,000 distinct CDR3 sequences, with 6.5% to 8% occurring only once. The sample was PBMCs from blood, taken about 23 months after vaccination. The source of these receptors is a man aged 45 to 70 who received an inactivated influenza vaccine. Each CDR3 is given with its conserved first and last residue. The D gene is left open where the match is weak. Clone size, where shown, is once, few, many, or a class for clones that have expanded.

TGCGCCAGCAGCTTGGCTGGGACTAGCGGCCTTAGCACAGATACGCAGTATTTT CASSLAGTSGLSTDTQYF many TRBD2 TRBJ2-3 TRBV5-1
TGTGCCAGCAGTGAAGGGCCTCCCAATGAGCAGTTCTTC CASSEGPPNEQFF many . TRBJ2-1 TRBV2
TGTGCCTCCGGGACACCAACCTACGAGCAGTACTTC CASGTPTYEQYF few . TRBJ2-7 TRBV27
TGTGCCAGCAGCCCCGGAGGGAGCAGAGGCACAGATACGCAGTATTTT CASSPGGSRGTDTQYF few . TRBJ2-3 TRBV14
TGTGCCAGCAGTGTAAGGGGTGATGCGTTCTTC CASSVRGDAFF few . TRBJ2-1 TRBV28
TGCGCCAGCAGCCAAGATATGGTCCGGTACAGAGGGGCTAACACCGGGGAGCTGTTTTTT CASSQDMVRYRGANTGELFF . . TRBJ2-2 TRBV4-3
TGTGCCACCAGCAGAGACCGCGAGCAGTACTTC CATSRDREQYF few . TRBJ2-7 TRBV15
TGTGCCAGCTCACCACGGGACTACCAAGAGACCCAGTACTTC CASSPRDYQETQYF . . TRBJ2-5 TRBV18
TGTGCCAGCAGCTTACCGGACAGGGACTTCCAGTATCTCTACAATGAGCAGTTCTTC CASSLPDRDFQYLYNEQFF . TRBD1 TRBJ2-1 TRBV5-4
TGTGCCAGCAGCCCCTCAGACACCATTGGGGCTGAAGCTTTCTTT CASSPSDTIGAEAFF . . TRBJ1-1 TRBV3-1
TGCAGTGCTAGGGCCTCCGTCCGGGTAGGCTACACCTTC CSARASVRVGYTF many . TRBJ1-2 TRBV20-1